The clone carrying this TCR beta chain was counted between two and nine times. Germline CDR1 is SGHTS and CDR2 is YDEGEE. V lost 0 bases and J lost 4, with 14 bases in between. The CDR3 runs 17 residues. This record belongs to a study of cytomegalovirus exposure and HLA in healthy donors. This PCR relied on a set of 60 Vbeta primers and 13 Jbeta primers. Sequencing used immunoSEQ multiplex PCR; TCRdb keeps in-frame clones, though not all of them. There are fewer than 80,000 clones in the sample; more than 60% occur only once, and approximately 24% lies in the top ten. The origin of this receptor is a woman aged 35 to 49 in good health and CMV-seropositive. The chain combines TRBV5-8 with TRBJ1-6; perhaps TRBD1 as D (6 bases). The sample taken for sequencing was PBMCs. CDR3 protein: CASSLGDTPGYNSPLHF. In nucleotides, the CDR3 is TGTGCCAGCAGCTTGGGGGACACTCCTGGGTATAATTCACCCCTCCACTTT.